The 16 T cell receptor beta chains below all came from one sample that was sequenced in a study of blood T cell dynamics during melanoma immunotherapy (dated by TCRdb to the early 2020s). Sample time point, as interpreted from the label and publication: pre-treatment baseline. Libraries were prepared through the immunoSEQ multiplex PCR assay. TCRdb retrieved this table from immuneACCESS and kept in-frame rearrangements only. Not all clones are present; in checked studies, unresolved V genes account for under half, and no reason is known for the remainder. The sample table holds about 22,000 clones, of which under 90% were seen once. Clones ranked in the top ten supply over 1% of the sample. Material: blood, obtained from a patient treated with checkpoint blockade. The receptors derive from a human donor with melanoma.

This chain links TRBV5-1 with TRBJ2-7; D remains unclear. Looked up from germline, CDR1 is SGHRS and CDR2 is YFSETQ. V was trimmed by 1 base and J by 2 bases, leaving 7 bases between them. This CDR3 comprises 13 residues. The CDR3: CASSLHKTYEQYF. The CDR3 coding sequence is TGCGCCAGCAGCTTGCACAAAACCTACGAGCAGTACTTC.

The rearrangement joins TRBV7-3 to TRBJ1-2; no clear D gene. The CDR3 totals 12 residues. V was pared by 5 bases and J by 7 bases, with 11 bases between. In germline, CDR1 is SGHTA, CDR2 FQGTGA. The CDR3 DNA follows: TGTGCCAGCAGCACCAATCGGGCTGGCTACACCTTC. As protein: CASSTNRAGYTF.

The chain recombines TRBV27 with TRBJ1-5; TRBD1 aligns across 7 bases. V trimming: 3 bases; J trimming: 7 bases; junction bases outside the gene matches: 12. This CDR3 region has 16 residues. Per germline, CDR1 MNHEY and CDR2 SMNVEV (reference sequence). CDR3 region: CASSFRGGRRFQPQHF. CDR3 bases: TGTGCCAGCAGTTTCAGGGGGGGTAGGCGGTTCCAGCCCCAGCATTTT.

This chain uses TRBV30 with TRBJ1-2; 7 nucleotides agree with TRBD1. This CDR3 comprises 13 residues. Per germline, CDR1 GTSNPN and CDR2 SVGIG (reference sequence). V lost 0 bases to trimming and J lost 6 bases; unmatched junction nucleotides: 4. The CDR3 DNA reads TGTGCCTGGAGTGTAAGGGGGCTGGATGGCTACACCTTC. Encoded protein: CAWSVRGLDGYTF.

V and J are TRBV16 and TRBJ2-3; 8 nucleotides line up with TRBD2. V shed 0 bases and J 6 bases; nucleotides not matched to a gene: 8. CDR3 length: 16 residues. CDR1 is KGHSY, CDR2 FQNENV, per germline. In DNA, the CDR3 is TGTGCCAGCAGCCAATCGACGGGAGGGGGGGTGGATACGCAGTATTTT. This gives the protein CASSQSTGGGVDTQYF.

The rearrangement joins TRBV11-2 to TRBJ1-1; 7 bases are shared with TRBD1. The CDR3 has 17 amino acids. Per germline, CDR1 SGHAT and CDR2 FQNNGV. V lost 2 bases to trimming and J lost 9 bases; unmatched junction nucleotides: 18. The CDR3 DNA sequence: TGTGCCAGCAGCTTAAGGGGTAGGGGGCTCCAATCGATTCAAGCTTTCTTT. Translation gives CASSLRGRGLQSIQAFF. The full variable domain, rest sourced from reference TRBV11-2 and TRBJ1-1, is EAGVAQSPRYKIIEKRQSVAFWCNPISGHATLYWYQQILGQGPKLLIQFQNNGVVDDSQLPKDRFSAERLKGVDSTLKIQPAKLEDSAVYLCASSLRGRGLQSIQAFFGQGTRLTVV.

The J gene is TRBJ1-1, the V gene TRBV13, with 7 bases lining up with TRBD1. V gave up 1 base and J gave up 4 bases; unmatched junction bases: 12. The CDR3 contains 17 residues. Per the germline V gene, CDR1 is PRHDT and CDR2 is FYEKMQ (reference sequence). Here the CDR3 reads CASSLVTGAPSVTEAFF. The CDR3 DNA reads TGTGCCAGCAGCTTAGTAACAGGGGCACCGTCCGTCACTGAAGCTTTCTTT.

The gene calls are TRBV5-5 and TRBJ1-1; the match to TRBD1 covers 7 bases. J was trimmed by 2 bases and V by 3 bases; bases with no gene match: 4. Germline CDR1 reads SGHKS; CDR2 reads YYEKEE (reference sequence). The CDR3 has 14 amino acids. CDR3 nucleotides: TGTGCCAGCAGCTCCCGGGACAGTAACACTGAAGCTTTCTTT. Translated, it gives CASSSRDSNTEAFF.

This clone showed up just a few times. The gene calls are TRBV5-1 and TRBJ1-2; D is uncertain. Between the trimmed V and J ends, which lost 4 bases and 6 bases, there was a span of 10 bases. Per germline, CDR1 SGHRS and CDR2 YFSETQ. This CDR3 has 12 amino acids. The CDR3 DNA reads TGCGCCAGCAGCACCACTTTGGATGGCTACACCTTC. It encodes CASSTTLDGYTF.

V and J are TRBV29-1 and TRBJ2-3; D is uncertain. CDR1 and CDR2 from the germline V gene are SQVTM and ANQGSEA. The CDR3 has 10 residues. V lost 7 bases to trimming and J lost 7 bases, with 9 bases between them. CDR3 in amino acids: CSAVGYTQYF. The CDR3 nucleotides are TGCAGCGCCGTGGGGTATACGCAGTATTTT.

This chain connects TRBV27 to TRBJ1-6; D gene ambiguous. This CDR3 comprises 14 residues. V was shortened by 6 bases and J by 7 bases, with 13 bases between the two germline ends. The V gene's germline CDR1 is MNHEY and CDR2 SMNVEV (reference sequence). The CDR3, as DNA: TGTGCCAGCAGCGGGAGGGCTGGGAATTCACCCCTCCACTTT. It yields the protein CASSGRAGNSPLHF.

The chain recombines TRBV7-9 with TRBJ2-3, with 7 bases lining up with TRBD2. Germline CDR1 reads SEHNR; CDR2 reads FQNEAQ (reference sequence). After removal of 3 bases from V and 3 bases from J, the junction contained 3 bases not matched to a gene. CDR3 size: 14 residues. The CDR3 region has the DNA TGTGCCAGCAGCTTCGGGGGGAGGACAGATACGCAGTATTTT. Protein product: CASSFGGRTDTQYF.

The chain carries TRBV5-1 and TRBJ2-1; tentatively, D is TRBD2 (6 bases). Germline-derived CDR1 and CDR2 are SGHRS and YFSETQ. The CDR3 has 14 residues. Deletions cut 1 base from V and 7 bases from J, with 12 bases between. CDR3 DNA: TGCGCCAGCAGCTTGCCAGCGGGCGTGAATGAGCAGTTCTTC. Protein sequence: CASSLPAGVNEQFF.

This sequence joins TRBV7-9 and TRBJ2-7; D unclear. CDR3 size: 15 residues. V dropped 1 base and J dropped 0 bases, with 10 bases sitting between them. Germline V gene sequence: CDR1 SEHNR, CDR2 FQNEAQ (reference sequence). CDR3 in DNA: TGTGCCAGCAGCTTAGATGGCCCCCTCTCCTACGAGCAGTACTTC. It codes for CASSLDGPLSYEQYF.

This clone came up a few times. The rearrangement joins TRBV28 to TRBJ2-1; D possibly matches TRBD1 or TRBD2 (5 bases each). V was cut by 6 bases and J by 8 bases, with 26 bases left in between. The CDR3 runs to 17 residues. Germline lookup yields CDR1 MDHEN and CDR2 SYDVKM. In DNA, the CDR3 is TGTGCCAGCAGCCCTCTTGGGACCGGGACGGCCGGGGATGAGCAGTTCTTC. As protein: CASSPLGTGTAGDEQFF. The full variable domain, with the rest looked up from reference TRBV28 and TRBJ2-1, is DVKVTQSSRYLVKRTGEKVFLECVQDMDHENMFWYRQDPGLGLRLIYFSYDVKMKEKGDIPEGYSVSREKKERFSLILESASTNQTSMYLCASSPLGTGTAGDEQFFGPGTRLTVL.

The chain carries TRBV5-4 and TRBJ2-4, with TRBD2 matching over 8 bases. The CDR3 is 14 amino acids. After removal of 0 bases from V and 8 bases from J, the junction contained 4 bases not matched to a gene. Germline assignment: CDR1 SGHNT and CDR2 YYREEE (reference sequence). CDR3 nucleotide sequence: TGTGCCAGCAGCTTGGAAGCGGGGGCTGACATTCAGTACTTC. Its protein is CASSLEAGADIQYF. The full variable domain, in which reference TRBV5-4 and TRBJ2-4 provide the parts outside the CDR3, is ETGVTQSPTHLIKTRGQQVTLRCSSQSGHNTVSWYQQALGQGPQFIFQYYREEENGRGNFPPRFSGLQFPNYSSELNVNALELDDSALYLCASSLEAGADIQYFGAGTRLSVL.